The rows below give T cell receptor beta chains drawn from one sample of a study of shared clonotypes between healthy human individuals. Clones were sequenced by immunoSEQ multiplex PCR, and TCRdb holds only the in-frame ones, with some missing. The sample consists of 1.5 million to 2.5 million clones, roughly 94% of them appearing once. Sequencing was carried out using naive CD8+ T cells sorted from blood. Receptor source: a man younger than 30 in good health. Both conserved end residues are trimmed from each CDR3. Fields, in order: V gene, D gene, clone size, J gene, CDR3 protein. The D gene is left open where the match is weak. Not every row has a clone size; where given, it reads once, few, many or a size class.

>TRBV11-2|NA|NA|NA
ASSVGTLYEQY
>TRBV6-1|NA|NA|TRBJ1-2
ASREGPGSPYGYT
>TRBV7-9|NA|NA|TRBJ1-1
ASSLPLGQNTEAF
>TRBV27|NA|NA|TRBJ1-3
ASSEGVSGNTIY
>TRBV7-9|NA|NA|TRBJ2-2
ASSPLTGPGELF
>TRBV5-6|NA|NA|TRBJ2-5
ASSLGGSRETQY
>TRBV2|NA|NA|TRBJ1-1
ASHLGVGLSNTEAF
>TRBV6-5|TRBD1|NA|TRBJ1-4
ASSSWTGEGEKLF
>TRBV9|NA|NA|TRBJ1-4
ASSVLGVANEKLF
>TRBV5-8|NA|once|TRBJ1-6
ASSLEPGRLSSYNSPLH
>TRBV27|NA|NA|TRBJ1-6
ASSLSQGNSPLH
>TRBV19|NA|NA|TRBJ1-1
ASSIERGAGTEAF
>TRBV6-1|NA|NA|TRBJ1-1
ASSELLGAEAF
>TRBV7-9|NA|NA|TRBJ2-7
ASSLQDTIQEQY
>TRBV2|TRBD1|NA|TRBJ1-2
ASTIDREGNYGYT
>TRBV19|NA|NA|TRBJ1-2
ASSMKGVVYGYT
>TRBV14|NA|NA|TRBJ2-1
ASSPLRDRREQF